This TCR beta chain comes out of a study of regulatory T cells in long-lasting Graves disease (dated by TCRdb to about 2021). Describing the broader study: Newly diagnosed Graves' disease patients had taken antithyroid drugs for less than 3 months. Patients with persistent Graves' disease were compared with patients with newly diagnosed Graves' disease using TCR sequencing and RNA sequencing of peripheral blood. The study was registered as a clinical trial and conducted in China. A total of about 33 samples underwent TCR sequencing: 13 from persistent and roughly 20 from newly diagnosed Graves' disease patients.

What the research found in general, with its limitations: Only the TCR beta chain was sequenced and analyzed. Only peripheral blood was studied, because thyroid tissue, the primary lesion, was inaccessible. The small sample size was acknowledged by the authors as a limitation that may reduce accuracy. A larger number of public clonotypes was shared among persistent patients (2,741) than among newly diagnosed patients (roughly 1,000). Persistent Graves' disease patients showed lower TCR Shannon entropy and fewer highly expanded clones than newly diagnosed patients, suggesting clonal expansion.

Explained via the paper, the time point label denotes: newly diagnosed GD, antithyroid drugs for less than 3 months. For both TCR sequencing and RNA sequencing, RNA was extracted from PBMCs in TRIzol. The diagnosis of Graves' disease was made according to American Thyroid Association guidelines. The patients came from an endocrinology department in Xi'an, China. Each patient gave approximately 10 milliliters of peripheral blood, collected in an EDTA anticoagulant tube. PBMCs were isolated by Ficoll Paque Plus density gradient separation without further T cell sorting. An Agilent 2100 Bioanalyzer and agarose gel were used to check RNA quality, while a NanoDrop 2000 measured RNA concentration. Libraries were constructed by multiplex PCR. The run used an Illumina HiSeq 4000. CDR3 regions were amplified by Arm-PCR with iRepertoire HTBI primers to construct TCR beta libraries. Before sequencing, the PCR products underwent gel purification. The authors processed their data as follows. Gene usage analysis of CDR3 amino acid clonotypes used the 50 to 70 TRBV and 14 TRBJ segments found across samples. Filtered high-quality paired reads were merged into contigs using COPE and FqMerger. BLAST was used to align contigs to IMGT TRBV, TRBD and TRBJ reference genes, with CDR3 defined following IMGT. Any clonotype with a frequency above 0.1% was classified as a highly expanded clone. Shannon entropy was used to measure repertoire diversity, and the Gini coefficient was used to measure V-J evenness. A clonotype was considered public if more than one individual shared it. The public reads were run again by TCRdb, first through fastp at Q25 and then through MiXCR, and only productive beta chains were kept. One record per CDR3 amino acid sequence lists the most common genes and DNA. The V and J calls follow TCRdb's processing rather than the paper's. The sample table shows a few hundred thousand distinct CDR3 sequences, and 13% are seen once. Clones ranked in the top ten supply roughly a tenth of the sample.

As to this clonotype: The antigen it binds to is not known. Base qualities are not at hand, and no much larger clone is one base apart.

This same sample was also part of a study on T cells in Graves' hyperthyroidism and ophthalmopathy. That second publication adds: Graves' hyperthyroidism was defined as stable when no progression to ophthalmopathy occurred over 18 months of follow-up. Hyperthyroidism patients were newly diagnosed, had a disease duration of under 2 months, and were aged 18 to 65 years. Patients with uncontrolled infections, other autoimmune diseases, pregnancy or lactation were excluded. Diagnoses relied on clinical symptoms, serum thyroxine and TRAb, thyroid ultrasound and orbital computed tomography. The TCR CDR3 was subjected to a first round of RT-PCR using the HTBI primer set and the Qiagen OneStep RT-PCR kit. Most expanded thyroid clonotypes (frequency above 0.001) were also detected in blood, suggesting blood repertoires may reflect thyroid immune responses. Ophthalmopathy was separated from stable hyperthyroidism by a 13 V-J signature model, with over 85% sensitivity and approximately 81% specificity obtained in cross-validation and 80%/75% obtained in testing. In validation, the model predicted progression to ophthalmopathy a median of around six months before onset, with roughly 68% sensitivity and 72.22% specificity. To identify TCR V-J signatures that set the groups apart, the researchers used a discovery cohort of 95 to 100 patients, made up of 43 with Graves' ophthalmopathy and 57 with stable Graves' hyperthyroidism. Prospective prediction of ophthalmopathy was tested in an independent validation cohort of fewer than 20 hyperthyroidism patients and some 17 patients who later progressed to ophthalmopathy. The 100 discovery patients were randomly split 7:3 into training and test sets. In more than 5 Graves' hyperthyroidism patients, the study also compared T-cell repertoires from thyroid tissue with T-cell repertoires from blood. After sampling, hyperthyroidism patients received methimazole starting at 30 mg daily, and ophthalmopathy patients received high-dose intravenous methylprednisolone. Libraries were constructed in a second round of multiplex PCR, after which size selection and purification were performed. Paired-end sequencing of the libraries was performed with 100 bp reads on an Illumina HiSeq2000. SOAPnuke was used to process the raw data, with reads discarded if the reads contained adapters or uncalled bases, had a mean Phred below 15, or lacked an exact constant-primer or identifier match. COPE v1.2.5 was used to merge the high-quality paired reads, and each unique nucleotide sequence was defined as a clonotype. MiTCR v1.1 was used to align the clonotypes against IMGT TRBV, TRBD and TRBJ reference segments. The analysis included only V-J combinations with a frequency above 0.0001, which together covered 99.2% of the repertoires. A TCS score was defined as the ratio between F50 (clonal expansion) and ExV (chaos), using BLOSUM62-based TCRdist between CDR3 peptides within each V-J. Welch's t-statistics and random forest reduced around 520 V-J features to some 14, which were used in a naive Bayes classifier (R e1071). No statistical method was used to set the sample size in advance, and investigators knew the group allocation. According to the paper, TCR Vbeta CDR3 sequencing was carried out on over 130 peripheral blood samples, which came from under 50 ophthalmopathy, roughly 75 hyperthyroidism and about 17 progressor patients.

The sequence came from a man younger than 45 with Graves disease. Donor details come from another sample of the same person, matched by shared clones. Sequences were derived from peripheral blood mononuclear cells (PBMCs), sampled at new diagnosis, from a patient treated with antithyroid drugs.

Read as DNA, the sequence is TGCAGTGCTAAAGACCCAAACACTGAAGCTTTCTTT. It translates to CSAKDPNTEAFF. The chain employs TRBV20-1 and TRBJ1-1; the D gene cannot be resolved reliably. CDR1 is given as DFQATT and CDR2 as SNEGSKA, both from the germline V gene (reference sequence). The CDR3 spans 12 residues, from the cysteine through the phenylalanine. Only the CDR3 part of the read is kept: 36 bases, read in frame from the first base. Deletion took 4 bases off V and 2 bases off J, with a span of 8 bases between the germline ends.